This T cell receptor (beta chain) was sequenced in a study of human T cells and chemical hapten exposure. The length of the CDR3 is 14 residues. Per the germline V gene, CDR1 is SGHAT and CDR2 is FQNNGV. The V end was cut by 5 bases, the J end by 1 base, with 8 bases between. Indicated time point: patch test 1, 2 weeks after DPC sensitization. Documented treatment: therapeutic diphenylcyclopropenone sensitization with weekly scalp DPC. The drawing of blood occurred before each patch test was applied. In TCRdb, the RACE reads were re-called with MiXCR into one record per CDR3 protein. The sample has around 69,000 distinct CDR3 sequences, roughly 9.2% seen once.

The specimen comprised whole blood, sampled in connection with sensitization to the hapten diphenylcyclopropenone (DPC). This receptor was taken from a woman in her 40s with alopecia areata. Some clones in this sample may be carry-over from other donors' samples. V usage is TRBV11-2 and J usage is TRBJ2-2, with a possible D match to TRBD2 (5 bases). CDR3 in amino acids: CASSRDRNTGELFF. For the CDR3, the DNA is TGTGCCAGCAGCCGGGATAGGAACACCGGGGAGCTGTTTTTT.